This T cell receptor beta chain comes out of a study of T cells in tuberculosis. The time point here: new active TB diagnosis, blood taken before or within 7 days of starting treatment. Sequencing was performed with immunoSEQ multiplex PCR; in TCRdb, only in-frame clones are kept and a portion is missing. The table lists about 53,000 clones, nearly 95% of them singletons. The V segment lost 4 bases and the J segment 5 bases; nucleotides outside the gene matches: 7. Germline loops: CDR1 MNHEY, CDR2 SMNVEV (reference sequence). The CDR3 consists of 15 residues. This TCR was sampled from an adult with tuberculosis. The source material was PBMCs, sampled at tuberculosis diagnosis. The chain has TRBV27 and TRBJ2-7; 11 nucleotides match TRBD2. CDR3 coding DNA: TGTGCCAGCAGTTCCCGACTAGCGGGGTCGGACGAGCAGTACTTC. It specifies CASSSRLAGSDEQYF.